The T cell receptor (beta chain) described here comes from a study of siplizumab effects on memory and regulatory T cells. Study-level points and caveats: Some alloreactive sequences were traceable to unstimulated CD4+ memory cells, and siplizumab significantly reduced them. Only a minority of proliferating CD4+ or CD8+ clones had an assignable naive or memory phenotype, with roughly 75-96% lacking one. Controls showed an average of about 27% Treg-derived mappable alloreactive CD4+ clones, while siplizumab showed 60% to 80%. Assignment to unstimulated subsets succeeded for only a minor fraction of the alloreactive clones.

To note about this clone: The antigen is unknown.

Some clones are missing from TCRdb's copy, which holds only in-frame ones; the method was immunoSEQ multiplex PCR. The sample has 70,000 or so clones; over 80% are singletons. The germline gives CDR1 SEHNR, CDR2 FQNEAQ (reference sequence). The V end lost 5 bases, the J end lost 1 base, and 13 bases lay between the germline ends. CDR3 length: 15 amino acids. The V call is TRBV7-9, the J call TRBJ2-3, with unresolved D. This TCR derives from a human donor in good health. The sequenced material came from Tregs sorted from blood. The CDR3 here is CASSLRAAGTDTQYF. As DNA, the CDR3 is TGTGCCAGCAGCCTAAGAGCCGCTGGCACAGATACGCAGTATTTT.